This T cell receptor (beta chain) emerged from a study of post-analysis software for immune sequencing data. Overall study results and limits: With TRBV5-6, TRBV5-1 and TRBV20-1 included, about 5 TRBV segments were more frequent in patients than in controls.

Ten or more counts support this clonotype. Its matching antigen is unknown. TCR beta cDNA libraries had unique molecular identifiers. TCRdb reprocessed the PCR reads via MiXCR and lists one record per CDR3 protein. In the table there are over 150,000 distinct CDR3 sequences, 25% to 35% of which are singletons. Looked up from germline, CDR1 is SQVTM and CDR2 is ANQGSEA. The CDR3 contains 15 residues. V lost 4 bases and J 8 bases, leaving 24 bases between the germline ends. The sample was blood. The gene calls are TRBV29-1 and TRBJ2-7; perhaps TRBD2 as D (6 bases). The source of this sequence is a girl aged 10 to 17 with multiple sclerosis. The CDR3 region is CSVVKMGVADYQQYF. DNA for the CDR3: TGCAGCGTTGTGAAAATGGGGGTAGCGGACTATCAGCAGTACTTC.